Sequencing of this TCR beta chain was carried out in a study of T cell responses to AZD1222 COVID-19 vaccine. Study summary: Pooling was applied to second doses at about 4 or about 12 weeks.

Study conclusions and caveats: Donors were chiefly white British, with a greater number of females, and clonal diversity was perhaps underestimated. An increase in Spike-specific TCR breadth and depth was observed after two AZD1222 doses.

The CDR3 totals 15 residues. Trimming removed 6 bases from V and 9 bases from J, with 18 bases in between. The germline V gene encodes CDR1 LNHNV and CDR2 YYDKDF (reference sequence). A word on this clone: The antigen remains undetermined.

Here immunoSEQ multiplex PCR was the method, and the copy in TCRdb shows in-frame clones only, minus some. The sample records about 120,000 clones, roughly 88% being singletons. This clonotype was obtained from an adult in good health. The starting material was peripheral blood, obtained on day 0 of AZD1222 vaccination. The chain combines TRBV15 with TRBJ1-6; D call uncertain. In DNA, the CDR3 is TGTGCCACCAGTTTTGAAACATCACCCAGTTCACCCCTCCACTTT. Protein sequence: CATSFETSPSSPLHF.